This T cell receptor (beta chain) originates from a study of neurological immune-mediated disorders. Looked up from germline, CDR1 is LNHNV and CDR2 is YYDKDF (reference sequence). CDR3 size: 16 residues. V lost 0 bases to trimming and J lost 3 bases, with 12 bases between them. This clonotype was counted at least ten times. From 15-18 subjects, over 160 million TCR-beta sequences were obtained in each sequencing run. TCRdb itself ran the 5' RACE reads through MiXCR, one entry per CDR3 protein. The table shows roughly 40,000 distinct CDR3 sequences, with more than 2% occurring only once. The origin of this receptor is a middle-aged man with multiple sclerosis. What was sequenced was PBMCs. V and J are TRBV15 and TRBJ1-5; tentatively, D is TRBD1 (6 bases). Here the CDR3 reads CATSRDRRTVNQPQHF. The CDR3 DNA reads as TGTGCCACCAGCAGAGATCGGAGGACAGTCAATCAGCCCCAGCATTTT.